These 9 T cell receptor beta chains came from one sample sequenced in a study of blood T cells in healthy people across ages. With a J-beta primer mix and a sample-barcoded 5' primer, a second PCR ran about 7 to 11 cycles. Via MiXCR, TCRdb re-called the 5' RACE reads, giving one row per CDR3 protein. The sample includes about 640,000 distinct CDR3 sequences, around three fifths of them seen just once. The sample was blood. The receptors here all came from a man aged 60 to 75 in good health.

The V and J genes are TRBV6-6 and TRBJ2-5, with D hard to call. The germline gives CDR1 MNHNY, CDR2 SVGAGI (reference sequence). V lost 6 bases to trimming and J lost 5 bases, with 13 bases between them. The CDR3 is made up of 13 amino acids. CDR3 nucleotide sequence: TGTGCCAGCAGATCCCGTCTCGGGGAGACCCAGTACTTC. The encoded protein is CASRSRLGETQYF.

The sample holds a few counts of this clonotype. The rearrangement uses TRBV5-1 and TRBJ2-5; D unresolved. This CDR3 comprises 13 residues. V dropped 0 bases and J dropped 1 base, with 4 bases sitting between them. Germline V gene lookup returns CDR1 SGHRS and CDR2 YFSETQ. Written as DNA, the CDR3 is TGCGCCAGCAGCTTGGATGGCCAAGAGACCCAGTACTTC. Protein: CASSLDGQETQYF.

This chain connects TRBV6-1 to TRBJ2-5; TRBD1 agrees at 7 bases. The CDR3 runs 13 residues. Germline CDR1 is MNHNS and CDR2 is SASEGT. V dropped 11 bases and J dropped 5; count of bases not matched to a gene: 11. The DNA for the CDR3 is TGTGCCGGTAGGGACAGATTGTGGGAGACCCAGTACTTC. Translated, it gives CAGRDRLWETQYF.

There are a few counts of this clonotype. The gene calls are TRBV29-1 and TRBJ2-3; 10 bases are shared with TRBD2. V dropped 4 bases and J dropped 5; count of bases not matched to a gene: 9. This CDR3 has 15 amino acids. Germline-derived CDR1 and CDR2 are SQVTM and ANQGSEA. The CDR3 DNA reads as TGCAGCGTTGGCCCGTTAGCGGGGGGAGGAGATACGCAGTATTTT. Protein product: CSVGPLAGGGDTQYF.

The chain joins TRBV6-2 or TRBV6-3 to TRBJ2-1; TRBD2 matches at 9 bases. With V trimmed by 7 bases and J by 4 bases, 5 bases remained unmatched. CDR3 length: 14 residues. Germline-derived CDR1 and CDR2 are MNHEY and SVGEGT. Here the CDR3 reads CASKVAGEYNEQFF. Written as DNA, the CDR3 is TGTGCCAGCAAAGTAGCGGGGGAGTACAATGAGCAGTTCTTC.

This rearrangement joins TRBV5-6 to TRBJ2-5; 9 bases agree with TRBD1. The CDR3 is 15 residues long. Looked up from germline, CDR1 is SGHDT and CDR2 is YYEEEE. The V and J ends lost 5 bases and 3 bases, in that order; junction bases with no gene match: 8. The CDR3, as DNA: TGTGCCAGCAGACCCCGGACAGGGGCAGAAGAGACCCAGTACTTC. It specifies CASRPRTGAEETQYF.

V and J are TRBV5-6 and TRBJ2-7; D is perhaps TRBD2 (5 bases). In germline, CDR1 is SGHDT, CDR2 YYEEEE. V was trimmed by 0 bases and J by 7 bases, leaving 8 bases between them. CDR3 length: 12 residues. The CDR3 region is CASSLVPGEQYF. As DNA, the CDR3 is TGTGCCAGCAGCTTGGTCCCGGGGGAGCAGTACTTC.

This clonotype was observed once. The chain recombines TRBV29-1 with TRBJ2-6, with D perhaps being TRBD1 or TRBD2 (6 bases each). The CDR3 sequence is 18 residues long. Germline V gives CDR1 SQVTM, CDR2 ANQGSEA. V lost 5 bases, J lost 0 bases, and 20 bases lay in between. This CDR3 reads CSVMAGQGHISGANVLTF. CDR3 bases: TGCAGCGTTATGGCGGGGCAGGGGCATATCTCTGGGGCCAACGTCCTGACTTTC.

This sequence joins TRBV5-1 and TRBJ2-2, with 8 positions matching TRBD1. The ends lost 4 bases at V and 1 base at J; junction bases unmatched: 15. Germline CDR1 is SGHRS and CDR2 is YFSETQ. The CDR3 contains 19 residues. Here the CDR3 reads CASSLGSSVTGGNTGELFF. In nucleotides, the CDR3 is TGCGCCAGCAGCCTCGGGTCTTCGGTCACAGGGGGGAACACCGGGGAGCTGTTTTTT. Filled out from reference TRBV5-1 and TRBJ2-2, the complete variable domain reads KAGVTQTPRYLIKTRGQQVTLSCSPISGHRSVSWYQQTPGQGLQFLFEYFSETQRNKGNFPGRFSGRQFSNSRSEMNVSTLELGDSALYLCASSLGSSVTGGNTGELFFGEGSRLTVL.